This entry describes one T cell receptor (beta chain). What it binds is not known. Genomic DNA acted as the template from which TCR beta VDJ combination and CDR3 sequence profiling were carried out. TCRdb redid the calling of the reads with MiXCR, one entry per CDR3 protein. The table has 150,000 to 200,000 distinct CDR3 sequences, around three fifths seen once. After removal of 4 bases from V and 4 bases from J, the junction contained 8 bases not matched to a gene. This CDR3 is built from 15 residues. Germline V gives CDR1 SNHLY, CDR2 FYNNEI. This sample was included in a study of CD8+CD57+ T cells in acquired aplastic anemia. Study-wide results and limits: The same twenty-nine CD8+ CDR3 sequences occurred in patients and in controls.

The chain combines TRBV2 with TRBJ2-5; 8 bases map to TRBD2. The receptor was isolated from a human donor with severe aplastic anemia or a healthy control (not recorded which). The sequenced sample consisted of sorted CD4+, CD8+, or CD8+CD57+ T cells (not recorded which) from PBMCs. The CDR3 DNA sequence: TGTGCCAGCAGTGCAATAGCGGGGTTGAGAGAGACCCAGTACTTC. This gives the protein CASSAIAGLRETQYF.